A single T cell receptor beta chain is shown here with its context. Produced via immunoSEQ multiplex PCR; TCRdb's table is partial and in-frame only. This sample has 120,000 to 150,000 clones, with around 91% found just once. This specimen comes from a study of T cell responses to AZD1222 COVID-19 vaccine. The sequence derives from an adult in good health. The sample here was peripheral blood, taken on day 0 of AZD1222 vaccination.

The CDR3 sequence is CASSRAGTKQETQYF. In DNA form, the CDR3 reads TGTGCCAGCAGCAGGGCCGGGACTAAACAAGAGACCCAGTACTTC. The chain uses TRBV7-2 and TRBJ2-5, with 7 bases matching TRBD2. Per germline, CDR1 SGHTA and CDR2 FQGNSA. V lost 5 bases and J lost 2; bases outside the gene matches: 8. The CDR3 runs 15 residues.